The 16 T cell receptor beta chains below all came from one sample that was sequenced in a study of cytomegalovirus exposure and HLA in healthy donors. The study ran its PCR with 60 Vbeta and 13 Jbeta primers. Measured with immunoSEQ multiplex PCR; TCRdb has only the in-frame clones, and not every one. In all, the sample yields around 27,000 clones. Specimen: PBMCs. All receptors come from a man aged 25-45 years in good health and CMV-seronegative.

V is TRBV18 and J is TRBJ1-2, with D possibly TRBD1 on 5 matching bases. With 0 bases removed from V and 5 bases from J, the gap between germline ends came to 16 bases. This CDR3 is built from 16 residues. Germline loops: CDR1 KGHSH, CDR2 LQKENI. CDR3 in DNA: TGTGCCAGCTCACCACCGAGTTCCGGGGGTCGGTATGGCTACACCTTC. It encodes CASSPPSSGGRYGYTF.

This chain's CDR3 is CASSLSGSSYNEQFF. The DNA of the CDR3 is TGTGCCAGCAGTTTGAGCGGGAGCTCCTACAATGAGCAGTTCTTC. The rearrangement joins TRBV6-5 to TRBJ2-1; 8 bases line up with TRBD2. CDR3 length equals 15 residues. V lost 4 bases to trimming and J lost 0 bases; unmatched junction nucleotides: 2. Germline V gene lookup returns CDR1 MNHEY and CDR2 SVGAGI.

This sequence joins TRBV11-2 and TRBJ1-2; 9 bases agree with TRBD1. The germline gives CDR1 SGHAT, CDR2 FQNNGV. Germline trimming cut 4 bases from V and 0 bases from J; bases unmatched to any gene: 12. CDR3 length equals 18 residues. CDR3 loop: CASSSLRDRALANYGYTF. The DNA of the CDR3 is TGTGCCAGCAGCTCCCTCCGGGACAGGGCCCTAGCTAACTATGGCTACACCTTC.

The chain has TRBV18 and TRBJ2-7, with TRBD2 as a possible D gene (6 bases). The CDR3 sequence is 14 residues long. V lost 8 bases and J 6 bases, leaving 20 bases between the germline ends. Germline CDR1 is KGHSH and CDR2 is LQKENI. This CDR3 is CASAPAGFRREQYF. The CDR3 region has the DNA TGTGCCAGCGCCCCCGCGGGGTTCCGCCGCGAGCAGTACTTC.

The rearrangement joins TRBV7-2 to TRBJ2-3; 14 bases fit TRBD2. The CDR3 consists of 17 residues. J lost 2 bases, V lost 5 bases, and 6 bases had no gene match. Germline V gene lookup returns CDR1 SGHTA and CDR2 FQGNSA. In DNA form, the CDR3 reads TGTGCCAGCAGCCGATGGACTAGCGGGGGGATCACAGATACGCAGTATTTT. Translating it yields CASSRWTSGGITDTQYF.

The CDR3 protein is CASSLAGGGSFNQPQHF. The CDR3 region has the DNA TGTGCCAGCAGCTTAGCAGGGGGTGGCAGCTTCAATCAGCCCCAGCATTTT. V usage is TRBV7-9 and J usage is TRBJ1-5; the D gene is possibly TRBD1 (6 bases). CDR1 and CDR2 (germline): SEHNR, FQNEAQ (reference sequence). Trimming shortened V by 0 bases and J by 3 bases, and 15 bases separated the two germline ends. The CDR3 is made up of 17 amino acids.

V and J are TRBV7-9 and TRBJ1-2, with 8 positions matching TRBD1. The CDR3 extends over 15 amino acids. Germline V gene lookup returns CDR1 SEHNR and CDR2 FQNEAQ (reference sequence). V dropped 4 bases and J dropped 4; count of bases not matched to a gene: 8. DNA of the CDR3: TGTGCCAGCAGCTGGGGGGACAGGATCCTCTATGGCTACACCTTC. This translates into CASSWGDRILYGYTF.

The gene calls are TRBV2 and TRBJ2-7, with 12 bases identical to TRBD2. V shed 6 bases and J 6 bases; nucleotides not matched to a gene: 12. The CDR3 is made up of 16 amino acids. Germline V gene lookup returns CDR1 SNHLY and CDR2 FYNNEI. The CDR3: CASRASSGRALFEQYF. CDR3 nucleotides: TGTGCCAGCAGAGCATCTAGCGGGAGGGCCCTCTTCGAGCAGTACTTC.

The V and J genes are TRBV18 and TRBJ2-3; possibly TRBD1 for D (5 bases). Germline CDR1 and CDR2: KGHSH and LQKENI. There are 14 residues in the CDR3. V was cut by 3 bases and J by 7 bases, with 14 bases left in between. The CDR3 DNA sequence: TGTGCCAGCTCACCCGTGGACAAGATGCATACGCAGTATTTT. Translating it yields CASSPVDKMHTQYF.

This chain uses TRBV4-3 with TRBJ2-3; 9 bases fit TRBD2. CDR3 length: 15 residues. The V gene end was trimmed by 4 bases and the J gene end by 1 base; junction bases not matched to a gene: 3. Germline V gene data show CDR1 as LGHNA and CDR2 as YSLEER. The CDR3 nucleotides are TGCGCCAGCAGCCTCATAGCGGGGGGCACAGATACGCAGTATTTT. Translation: CASSLIAGGTDTQYF.

The CDR3 spells CASSLNVGVGHGYTF. In DNA, the CDR3 is TGTGCCAGCAGTTTAAATGTCGGGGTGGGCCATGGCTACACCTTC. J is TRBJ1-2 and V is TRBV27; D gene ambiguous. Per germline, CDR1 MNHEY and CDR2 SMNVEV (reference sequence). The CDR3 runs to 15 residues. The V end was cut by 2 bases, the J end by 6 bases, with 16 bases between.

The chain recombines TRBV5-6 with TRBJ2-3; TRBD2 matches 12 bases. CDR3 length: 18 residues. V lost 0 bases and J lost 5; bases outside the gene matches: 10. Germline loops: CDR1 SGHDT, CDR2 YYEEEE. In DNA form, the CDR3 reads TGTGCCAGCAGCTTGGCCCTCCTAGCGGGGGGGAGGGGAGATACGCAGTATTTT. This encodes CASSLALLAGGRGDTQYF.

The chain links TRBV21-1 to TRBJ1-5; the table's D call, TRBD1, has no DNA check behind it. TRBV21-1 is flagged as a pseudogene. This CDR3 comprises 15 residues. The CDR3 protein is CASSLDRDSNQPQHF. For the CDR3, the DNA is TGTGCCAGCAGCCTCGACAGGGATAGCAATCAGCCCCAGCATTTT.

According to its frequency, this clone is medium-sized. This chain uses TRBV27 with TRBJ1-4; unclear D gene. V lost 3 bases, J lost 2 bases, and 4 bases lay in between. The CDR3 runs 13 residues. Germline assignment: CDR1 MNHEY and CDR2 SMNVEV (reference sequence). CDR3 loop: CASSFQTNEKLFF. DNA for the CDR3: TGTGCCAGCAGTTTCCAGACTAATGAAAAACTGTTTTTT.

V and J are TRBV27 and TRBJ1-1, with D possibly being TRBD1 (6 bases). There are 19 residues in the CDR3. V was clipped by 7 bases and J by 5 bases, with 32 bases between them. Germline CDR1 reads MNHEY; CDR2 reads SMNVEV (reference sequence). As DNA, the CDR3 is TGTGCCAGCATAAGGCAGCTTATGACAGCGGGGGCGATGAGGACTGAAGCTTTCTTT. Its protein is CASIRQLMTAGAMRTEAFF.

This chain links TRBV5-6 with TRBJ2-3; D is perhaps TRBD2 (5 bases). Germline CDR1 is SGHDT and CDR2 is YYEEEE. This CDR3 region has 13 residues. Trimming took 4 bases from V and 6 from J, leaving 12 bases between them. CDR3 sequence reads: CASSTGLVDTQYF. CDR3 sequence (DNA): TGTGCCAGCAGCACCGGACTGGTTGATACGCAGTATTTT.